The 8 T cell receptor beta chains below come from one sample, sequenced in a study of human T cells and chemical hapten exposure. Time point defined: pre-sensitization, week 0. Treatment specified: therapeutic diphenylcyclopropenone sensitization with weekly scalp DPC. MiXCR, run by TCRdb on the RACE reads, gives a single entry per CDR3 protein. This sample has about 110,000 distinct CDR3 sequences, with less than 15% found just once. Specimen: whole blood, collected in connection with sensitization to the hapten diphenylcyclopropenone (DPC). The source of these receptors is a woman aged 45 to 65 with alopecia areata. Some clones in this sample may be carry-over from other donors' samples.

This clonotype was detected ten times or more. In nucleotides, the CDR3 is TGCAGCGTTGCTCAGGGGGGACGGGTGAACACTGAAGCTTTCTTT. Protein product: CSVAQGGRVNTEAFF. The V and J genes are TRBV29-1 and TRBJ1-1, with 7 bases identical to TRBD1. The CDR3 totals 15 residues. Germline CDR1 is SQVTM and CDR2 is ANQGSEA. Losses at the gene ends were 4 bases for V and 0 bases for J; bases not matched to a gene: 8.

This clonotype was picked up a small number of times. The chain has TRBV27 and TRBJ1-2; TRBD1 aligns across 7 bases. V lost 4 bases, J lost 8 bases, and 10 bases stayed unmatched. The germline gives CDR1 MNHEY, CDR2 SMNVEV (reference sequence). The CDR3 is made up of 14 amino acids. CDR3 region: CASSSLTGVQGYTF. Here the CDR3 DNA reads TGTGCCAGCAGTTCCCTTACAGGGGTCCAGGGCTACACCTTC.

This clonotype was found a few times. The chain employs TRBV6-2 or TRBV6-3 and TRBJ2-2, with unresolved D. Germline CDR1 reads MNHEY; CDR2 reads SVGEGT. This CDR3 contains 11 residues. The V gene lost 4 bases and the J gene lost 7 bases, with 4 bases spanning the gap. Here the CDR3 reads CASSSRGELFF. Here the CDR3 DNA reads TGTGCCAGCAGTTCTCGCGGGGAGCTGTTTTTT.

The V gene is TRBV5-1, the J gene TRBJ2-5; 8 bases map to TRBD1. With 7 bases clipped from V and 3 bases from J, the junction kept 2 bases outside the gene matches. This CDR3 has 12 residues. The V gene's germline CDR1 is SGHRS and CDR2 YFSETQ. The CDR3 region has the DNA TGCGCCAGCGGGACAGGCGAAGAGACCCAGTACTTC. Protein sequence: CASGTGEETQYF.

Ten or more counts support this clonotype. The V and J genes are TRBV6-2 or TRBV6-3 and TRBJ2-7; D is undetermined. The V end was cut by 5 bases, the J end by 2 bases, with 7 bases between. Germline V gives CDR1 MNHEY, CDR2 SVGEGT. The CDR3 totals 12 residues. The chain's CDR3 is CASSAVAYEQYF. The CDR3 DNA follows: TGTGCCAGCAGTGCCGTGGCCTACGAGCAGTACTTC.

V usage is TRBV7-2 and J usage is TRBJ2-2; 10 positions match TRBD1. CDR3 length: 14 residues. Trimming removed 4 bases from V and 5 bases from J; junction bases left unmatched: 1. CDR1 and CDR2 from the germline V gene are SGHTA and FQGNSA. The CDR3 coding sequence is TGTGCCAGCAGCTGGGACAGGGGAACCGGGGAGCTGTTTTTT. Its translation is CASSWDRGTGELFF.

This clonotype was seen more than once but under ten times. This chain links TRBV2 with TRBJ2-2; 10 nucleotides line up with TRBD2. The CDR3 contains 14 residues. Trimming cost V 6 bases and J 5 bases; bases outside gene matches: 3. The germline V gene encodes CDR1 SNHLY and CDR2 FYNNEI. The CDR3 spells CASSGLAETGELFF. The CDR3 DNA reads TGTGCCAGCAGCGGACTAGCGGAAACCGGGGAGCTGTTTTTT. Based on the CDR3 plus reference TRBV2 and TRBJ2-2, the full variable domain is EPEVTQTPSHQVTQMGQEVILRCVPISNHLYFYWYRQILGQKVEFLVSFYNNEISEKSEIFDDQFSVERPDGSNFTLKIRSTKLEDSAMYFCASSGLAETGELFFGEGSRLTVL.

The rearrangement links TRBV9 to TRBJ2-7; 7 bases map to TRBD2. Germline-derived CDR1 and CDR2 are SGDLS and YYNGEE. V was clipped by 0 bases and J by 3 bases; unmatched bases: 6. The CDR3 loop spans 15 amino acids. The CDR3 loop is CASSVGPAGYYEQYF. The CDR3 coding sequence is TGTGCCAGCAGCGTAGGTCCAGCGGGGTACTACGAGCAGTACTTC. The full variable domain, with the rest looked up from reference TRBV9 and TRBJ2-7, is DSGVTQTPKHLITATGQRVTLRCSPRSGDLSVYWYQQSLDQGLQFLIQYYNGEERAKGNILERFSAQQFPDLHSELNLSSLELGDSALYFCASSVGPAGYYEQYFGPGTRLTVT.